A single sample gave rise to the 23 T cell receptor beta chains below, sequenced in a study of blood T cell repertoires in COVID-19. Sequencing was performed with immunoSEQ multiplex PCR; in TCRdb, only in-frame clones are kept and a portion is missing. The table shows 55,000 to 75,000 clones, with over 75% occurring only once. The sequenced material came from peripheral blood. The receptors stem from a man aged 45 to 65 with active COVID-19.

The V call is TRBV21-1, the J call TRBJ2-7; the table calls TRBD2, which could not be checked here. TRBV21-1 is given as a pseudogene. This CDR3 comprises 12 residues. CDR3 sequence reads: CAPSPLPYEQYF. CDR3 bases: TGTGCCCCGAGCCCTCTCCCCTACGAGCAGTACTTC.

The CDR3: CASSQDGGPTSGANVLTF. Written as DNA, the CDR3 is TGTGCCAGCAGCCAAGACGGTGGTCCCACCTCTGGGGCCAACGTCCTGACTTTC. The chain uses TRBV4-2 and TRBJ2-6; D uncertain. The CDR3 length is 18 residues. Deletions cut 0 bases from V and 0 bases from J, with 12 bases between. Per the germline V gene, CDR1 is LGHNA and CDR2 is YNFKEQ.

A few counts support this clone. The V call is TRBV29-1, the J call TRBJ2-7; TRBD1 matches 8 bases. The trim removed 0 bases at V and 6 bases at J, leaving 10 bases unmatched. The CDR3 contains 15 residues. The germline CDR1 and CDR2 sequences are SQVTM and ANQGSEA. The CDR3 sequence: CSVEETGTGLGEQYF. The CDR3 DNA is TGCAGCGTTGAAGAGACGGGGACAGGACTCGGCGAGCAGTACTTC.

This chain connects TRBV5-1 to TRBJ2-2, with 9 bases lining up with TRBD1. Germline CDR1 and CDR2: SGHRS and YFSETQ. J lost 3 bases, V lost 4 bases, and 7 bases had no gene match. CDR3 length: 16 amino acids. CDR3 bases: TGCGCCAGCAGCCCGGCGGGACAGGGAGACACCGGGGAGCTGTTTTTT. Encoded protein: CASSPAGQGDTGELFF.

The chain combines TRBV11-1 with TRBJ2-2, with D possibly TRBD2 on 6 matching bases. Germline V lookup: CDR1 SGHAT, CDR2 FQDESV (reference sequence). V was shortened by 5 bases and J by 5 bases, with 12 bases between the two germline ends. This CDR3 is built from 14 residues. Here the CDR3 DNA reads TGTGCCAGCAGCCTTAGCGGTACAACCGGGGAGCTGTTTTTT. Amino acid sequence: CASSLSGTTGELFF.

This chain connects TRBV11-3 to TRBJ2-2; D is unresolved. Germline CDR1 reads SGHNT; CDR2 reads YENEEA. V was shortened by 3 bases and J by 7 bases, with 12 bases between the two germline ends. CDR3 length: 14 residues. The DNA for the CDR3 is TGTGCCAGCAGCTTGTCACTCCTCAACGGGGAGCTGTTTTTT. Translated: CASSLSLLNGELFF.

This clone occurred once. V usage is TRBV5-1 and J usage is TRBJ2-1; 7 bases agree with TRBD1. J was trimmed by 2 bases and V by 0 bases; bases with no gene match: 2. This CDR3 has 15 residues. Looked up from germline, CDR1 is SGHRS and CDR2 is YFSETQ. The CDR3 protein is CASSLDGQAYNEQFF. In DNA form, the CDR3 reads TGCGCCAGCAGCTTGGACGGACAGGCCTACAATGAGCAGTTCTTC.

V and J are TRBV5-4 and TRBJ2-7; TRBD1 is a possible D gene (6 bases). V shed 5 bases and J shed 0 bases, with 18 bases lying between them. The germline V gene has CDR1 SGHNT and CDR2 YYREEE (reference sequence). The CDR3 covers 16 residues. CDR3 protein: CASSPLRGGGSYEQYF. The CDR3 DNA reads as TGTGCCAGCAGTCCTCTCAGGGGTGGAGGCTCCTACGAGCAGTACTTC.

This CDR3 is CATSRDPSKQPQHF. The CDR3 DNA reads TGTGCCACCAGCAGAGATCCGAGTAAGCAGCCCCAGCATTTT. The chain employs TRBV15 and TRBJ1-5; D is ambiguous. Trimming took off 0 bases at V and 7 bases at J, with 10 bases between the two ends. Germline V gene lookup returns CDR1 LNHNV and CDR2 YYDKDF (reference sequence). CDR3 size: 14 residues.

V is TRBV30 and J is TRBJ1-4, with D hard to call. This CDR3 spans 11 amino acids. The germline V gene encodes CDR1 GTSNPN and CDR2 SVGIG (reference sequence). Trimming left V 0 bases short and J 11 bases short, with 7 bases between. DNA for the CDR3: TGTGCCTGGAGTGTACCGGGGAAACTGTTTTTT. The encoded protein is CAWSVPGKLFF.

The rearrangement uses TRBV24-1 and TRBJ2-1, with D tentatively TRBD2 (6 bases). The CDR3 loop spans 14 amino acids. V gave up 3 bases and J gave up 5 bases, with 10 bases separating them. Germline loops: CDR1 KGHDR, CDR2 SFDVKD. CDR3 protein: CATSDVGRNNEQFF. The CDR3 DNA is TGTGCCACCAGTGATGTGGGGAGGAACAATGAGCAGTTCTTC.

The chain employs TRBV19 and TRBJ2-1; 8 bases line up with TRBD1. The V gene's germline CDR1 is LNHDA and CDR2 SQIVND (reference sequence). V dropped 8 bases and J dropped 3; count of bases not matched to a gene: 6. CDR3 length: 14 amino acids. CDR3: CASCRGPGYNEQFF. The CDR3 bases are TGTGCCAGTTGCAGGGGGCCCGGCTACAATGAGCAGTTCTTC.

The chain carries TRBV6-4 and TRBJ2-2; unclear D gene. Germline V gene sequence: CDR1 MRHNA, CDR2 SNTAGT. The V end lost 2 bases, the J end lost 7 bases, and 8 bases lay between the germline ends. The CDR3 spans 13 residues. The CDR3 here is CASSDGQVGELFF. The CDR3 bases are TGTGCCAGCAGTGACGGGCAGGTCGGGGAGCTGTTTTTT.

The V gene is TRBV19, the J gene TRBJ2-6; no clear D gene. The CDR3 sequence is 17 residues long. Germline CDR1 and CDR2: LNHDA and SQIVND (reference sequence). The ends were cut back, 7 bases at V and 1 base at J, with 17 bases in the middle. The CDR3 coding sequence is TGTGCCAGTACCTCAGCGAGATCCTTATCTGGGGCCAACGTCCTGACTTTC. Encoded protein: CASTSARSLSGANVLTF.

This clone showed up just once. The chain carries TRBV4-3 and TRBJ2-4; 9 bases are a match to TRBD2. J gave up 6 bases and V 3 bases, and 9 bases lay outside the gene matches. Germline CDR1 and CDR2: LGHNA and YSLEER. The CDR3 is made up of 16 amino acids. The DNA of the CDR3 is TGCGCCAGCAGCCATAGTACGGGTAGCGGGAGAAACATTCAGTACTTC. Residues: CASSHSTGSGRNIQYF.

DNA of the CDR3: TGTGCCAGCAGCTTACTAACTAGCGGGGGCCAAGAGACCCAGTACTTC. It specifies CASSLLTSGGQETQYF. J is TRBJ2-5 and V is TRBV7-8, with TRBD2 matching over 11 bases. CDR1 SGHVS and CDR2 FQNEAQ come from the germline V gene. This CDR3 is 16 amino acids long. Germline trimming cut 2 bases from V and 1 base from J; bases unmatched to any gene: 3. Together with reference TRBV7-8 and TRBJ2-5, the CDR3 gives the full variable domain: GAGVSQSPRYKVAKRGQDVALRCDPISGHVSLFWYQQALGQGPEFLTYFQNEAQLDKSGLPSDRFFAERPEGSVSTLKIQRTQQEDSAVYLCASSLLTSGGQETQYFGPGTRLLVL.

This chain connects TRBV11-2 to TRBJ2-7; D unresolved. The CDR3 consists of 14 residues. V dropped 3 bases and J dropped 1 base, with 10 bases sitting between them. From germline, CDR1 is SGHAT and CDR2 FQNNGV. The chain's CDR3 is CASSFRLGSYEQYF. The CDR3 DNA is TGTGCCAGCAGCTTCAGACTGGGTTCCTACGAGCAGTACTTC.

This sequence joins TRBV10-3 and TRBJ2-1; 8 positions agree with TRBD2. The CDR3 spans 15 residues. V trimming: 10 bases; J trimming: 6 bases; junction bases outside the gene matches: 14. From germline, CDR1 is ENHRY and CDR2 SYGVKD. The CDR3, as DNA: TGTGCCACCTCCCGGGGGCTAGCGGGCTCCAATGAGCAGTTCTTC. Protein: CATSRGLAGSNEQFF.

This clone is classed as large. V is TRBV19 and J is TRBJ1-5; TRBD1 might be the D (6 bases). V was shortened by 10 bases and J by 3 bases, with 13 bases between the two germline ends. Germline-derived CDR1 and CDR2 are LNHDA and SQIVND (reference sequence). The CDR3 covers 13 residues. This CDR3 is CATEGGNNQPQHF. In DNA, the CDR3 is TGTGCCACGGAAGGGGGTAACAATCAGCCCCAGCATTTT. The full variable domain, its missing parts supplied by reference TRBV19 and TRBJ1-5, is DGGITQSPKYLFRKEGQNVTLSCEQNLNHDAMYWYRQDPGQGLRLIYYSQIVNDFQKGDIAEGYSVSREKKESFPLTVTSAQKNPTAFYLCATEGGNNQPQHFGDGTRLSIL.

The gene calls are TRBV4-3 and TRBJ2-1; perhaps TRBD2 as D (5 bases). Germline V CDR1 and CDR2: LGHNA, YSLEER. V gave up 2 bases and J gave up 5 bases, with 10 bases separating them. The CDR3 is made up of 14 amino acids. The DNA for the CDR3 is TGCGCCAGCAGCCAACTCCCCGGGGACAATGAGCAGTTCTTC. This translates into CASSQLPGDNEQFF.

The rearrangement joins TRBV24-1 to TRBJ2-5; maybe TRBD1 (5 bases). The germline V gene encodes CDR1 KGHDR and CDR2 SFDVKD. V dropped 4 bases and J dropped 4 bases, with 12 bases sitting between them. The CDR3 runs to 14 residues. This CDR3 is CATSDSDSPETQYF. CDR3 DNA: TGTGCCACCAGTGACTCCGACAGCCCAGAGACCCAGTACTTC.

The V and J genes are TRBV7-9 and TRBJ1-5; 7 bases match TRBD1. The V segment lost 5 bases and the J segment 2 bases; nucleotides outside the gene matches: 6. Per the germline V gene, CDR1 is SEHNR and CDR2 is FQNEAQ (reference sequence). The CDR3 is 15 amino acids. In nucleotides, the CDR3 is TGTGCCAGCAGCCGAACAGGGGACCGCAATCAGCCCCAGCATTTT. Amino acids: CASSRTGDRNQPQHF.

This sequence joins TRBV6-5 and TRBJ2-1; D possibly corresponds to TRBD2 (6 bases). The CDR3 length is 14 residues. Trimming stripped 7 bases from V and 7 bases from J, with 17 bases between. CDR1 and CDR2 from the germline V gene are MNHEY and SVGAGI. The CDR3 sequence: CASTSSGDHNEQFF. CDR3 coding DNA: TGTGCCAGCACCAGCTCGGGAGATCATAATGAGCAGTTCTTC.